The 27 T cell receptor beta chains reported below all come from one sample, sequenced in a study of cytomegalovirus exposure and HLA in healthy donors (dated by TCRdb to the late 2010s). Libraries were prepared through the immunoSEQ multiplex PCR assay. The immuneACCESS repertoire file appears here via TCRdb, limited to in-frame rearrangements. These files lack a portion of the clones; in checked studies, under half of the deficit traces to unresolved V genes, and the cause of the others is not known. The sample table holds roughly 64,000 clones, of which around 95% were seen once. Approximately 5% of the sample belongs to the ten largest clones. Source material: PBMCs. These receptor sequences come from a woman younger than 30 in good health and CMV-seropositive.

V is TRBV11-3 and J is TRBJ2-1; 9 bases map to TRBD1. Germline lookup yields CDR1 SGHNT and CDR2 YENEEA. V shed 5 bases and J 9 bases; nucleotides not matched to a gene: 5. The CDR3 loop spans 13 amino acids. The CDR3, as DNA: TGTGCCAGCAGCACTAACAGGGGGCGTGAGCAGTTCTTC. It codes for CASSTNRGREQFF. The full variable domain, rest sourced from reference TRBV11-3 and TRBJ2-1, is EAGVVQSPRYKIIEKKQPVAFWCNPISGHNTLYWYLQNLGQGPELLIRYENEEAVDDSQLPKDRFSAERLKGVDSTLKIQPAELGDSAVYLCASSTNRGREQFFGPGTRLTVL.

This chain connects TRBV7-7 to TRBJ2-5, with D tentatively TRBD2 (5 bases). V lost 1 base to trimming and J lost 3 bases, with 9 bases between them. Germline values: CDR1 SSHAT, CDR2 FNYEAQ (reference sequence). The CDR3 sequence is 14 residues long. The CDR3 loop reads CASSLVGDEETQYF. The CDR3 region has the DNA TGTGCCAGCAGCTTAGTGGGAGACGAAGAGACCCAGTACTTC.

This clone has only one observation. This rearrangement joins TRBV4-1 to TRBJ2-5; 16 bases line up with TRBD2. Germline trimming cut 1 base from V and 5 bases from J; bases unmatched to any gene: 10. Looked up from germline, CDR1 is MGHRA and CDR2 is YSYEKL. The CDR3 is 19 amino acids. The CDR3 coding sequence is TGCGCCAGCAGCCAAGCCTTTGGGACTAGCGGGAGGGCCTGGGAGACCCAGTACTTC. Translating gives CASSQAFGTSGRAWETQYF.

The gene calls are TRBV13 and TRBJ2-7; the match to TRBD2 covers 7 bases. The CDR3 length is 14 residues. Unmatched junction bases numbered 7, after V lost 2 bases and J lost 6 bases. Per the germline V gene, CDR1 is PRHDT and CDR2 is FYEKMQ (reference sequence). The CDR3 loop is CASSLPTGGTEQYF. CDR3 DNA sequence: TGTGCCAGCAGCTTACCGACGGGAGGTACCGAGCAGTACTTC.

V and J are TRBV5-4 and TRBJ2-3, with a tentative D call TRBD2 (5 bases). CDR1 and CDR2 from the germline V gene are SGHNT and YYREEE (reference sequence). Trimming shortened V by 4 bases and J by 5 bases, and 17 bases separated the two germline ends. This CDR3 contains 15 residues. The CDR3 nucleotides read TGTGCCAGCAGCCGAGAATACGGGGAACGAGATACGCAGTATTTT. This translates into CASSREYGERDTQYF.

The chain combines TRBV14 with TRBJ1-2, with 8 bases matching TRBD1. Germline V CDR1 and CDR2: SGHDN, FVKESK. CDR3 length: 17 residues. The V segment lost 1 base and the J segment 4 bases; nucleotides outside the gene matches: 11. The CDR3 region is CASSQVSPGQDSYGYTF. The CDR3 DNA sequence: TGTGCCAGCAGCCAAGTTAGCCCGGGACAGGACAGCTATGGCTACACCTTC.

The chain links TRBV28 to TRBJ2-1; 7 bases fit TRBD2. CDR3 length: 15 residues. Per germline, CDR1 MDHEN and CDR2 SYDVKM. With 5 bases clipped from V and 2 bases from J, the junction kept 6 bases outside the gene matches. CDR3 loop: CASSGGRGAYNEQFF. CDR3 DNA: TGTGCCAGCAGTGGCGGGAGAGGGGCCTACAATGAGCAGTTCTTC.

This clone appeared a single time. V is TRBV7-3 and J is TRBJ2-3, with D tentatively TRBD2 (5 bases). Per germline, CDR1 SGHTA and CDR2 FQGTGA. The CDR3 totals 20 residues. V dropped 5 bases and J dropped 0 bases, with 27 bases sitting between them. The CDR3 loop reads CASSARPPSGGLTSTDTQYF. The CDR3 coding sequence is TGTGCCAGCAGCGCCCGGCCTCCCTCCGGCGGGCTAACTAGCACAGATACGCAGTATTTT.

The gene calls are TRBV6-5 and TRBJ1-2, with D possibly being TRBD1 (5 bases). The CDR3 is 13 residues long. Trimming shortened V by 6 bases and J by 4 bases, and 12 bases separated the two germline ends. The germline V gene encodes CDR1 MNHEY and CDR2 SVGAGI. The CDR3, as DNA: TGTGCCAGCAGAAGGGGAGGATTCTATGGCTACACCTTC. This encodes CASRRGGFYGYTF.

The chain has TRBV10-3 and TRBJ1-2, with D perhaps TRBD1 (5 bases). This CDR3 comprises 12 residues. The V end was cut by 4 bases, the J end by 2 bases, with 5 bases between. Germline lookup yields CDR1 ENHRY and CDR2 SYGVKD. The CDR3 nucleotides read TGTGCCATCAGTGGACAGAACTATGGCTACACCTTC. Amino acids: CAISGQNYGYTF.

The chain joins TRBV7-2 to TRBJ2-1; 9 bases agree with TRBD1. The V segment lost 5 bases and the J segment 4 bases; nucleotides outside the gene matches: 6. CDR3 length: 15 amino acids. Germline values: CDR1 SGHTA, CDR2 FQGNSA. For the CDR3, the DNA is TGTGCCAGCAGCAACCCGACAGGGGGATACAATGAGCAGTTCTTC. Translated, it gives CASSNPTGGYNEQFF.

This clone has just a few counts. The CDR3 DNA reads as TGCGCCAGCAGCCTCGATTGGACGGACAGTTCCTACGAGCAGTACTTC. Amino acid sequence: CASSLDWTDSSYEQYF. The chain recombines TRBV5-1 with TRBJ2-7; the D gene is possibly TRBD1 (6 bases). Trimming removed 4 bases from V and 1 base from J, with 18 bases in between. Germline V CDR1 and CDR2: SGHRS, YFSETQ. The CDR3 length is 16 residues.

CDR3 in amino acids: CASSFRLDRAAEAFF. CDR3 coding DNA: TGTGCCAGCAGTTTCCGACTCGACAGGGCGGCTGAAGCTTTCTTT. This chain uses TRBV28 with TRBJ1-1, with TRBD1 matching over 7 bases. The CDR3 extends over 15 amino acids. With V trimmed by 3 bases and J by 6 bases, 10 bases remained unmatched. Germline V gene data show CDR1 as MDHEN and CDR2 as SYDVKM.

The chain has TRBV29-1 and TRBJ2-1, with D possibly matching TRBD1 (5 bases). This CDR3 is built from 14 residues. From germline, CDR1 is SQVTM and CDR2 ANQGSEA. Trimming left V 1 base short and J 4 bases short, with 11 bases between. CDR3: CSVEGTTEYNEQFF. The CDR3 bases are TGCAGCGTTGAAGGGACAACCGAATACAATGAGCAGTTCTTC.

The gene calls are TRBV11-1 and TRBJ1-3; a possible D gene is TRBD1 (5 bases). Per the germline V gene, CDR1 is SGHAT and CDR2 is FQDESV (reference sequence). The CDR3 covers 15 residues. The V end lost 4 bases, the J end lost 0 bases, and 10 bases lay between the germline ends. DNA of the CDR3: TGTGCCAGCAGCTGGACACCTTCCTCTGGAAACACCATATATTTT. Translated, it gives CASSWTPSSGNTIYF.

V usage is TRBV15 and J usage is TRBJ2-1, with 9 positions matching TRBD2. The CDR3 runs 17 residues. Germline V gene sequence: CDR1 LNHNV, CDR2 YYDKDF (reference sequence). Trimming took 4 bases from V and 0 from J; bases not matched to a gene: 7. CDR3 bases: TGTGCCACCAGCATCGGGGGTAGCGGGGGCTCCTACAATGAGCAGTTCTTC. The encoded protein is CATSIGGSGGSYNEQFF.

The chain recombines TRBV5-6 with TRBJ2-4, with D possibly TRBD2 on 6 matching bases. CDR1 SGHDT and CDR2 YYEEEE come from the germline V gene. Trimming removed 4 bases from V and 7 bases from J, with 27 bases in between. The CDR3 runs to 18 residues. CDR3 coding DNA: TGTGCCAGCAGCCTGATTGGGGGGTCTGAGTCCCAAGGGAACATTCAGTACTTC. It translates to CASSLIGGSESQGNIQYF. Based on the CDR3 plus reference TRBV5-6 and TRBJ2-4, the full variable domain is DAGVTQSPTHLIKTRGQQVTLRCSPKSGHDTVSWYQQALGQGPQFIFQYYEEEERQRGNFPDRFSGHQFPNYSSELNVNALLLGDSALYLCASSLIGGSESQGNIQYFGAGTRLSVL.

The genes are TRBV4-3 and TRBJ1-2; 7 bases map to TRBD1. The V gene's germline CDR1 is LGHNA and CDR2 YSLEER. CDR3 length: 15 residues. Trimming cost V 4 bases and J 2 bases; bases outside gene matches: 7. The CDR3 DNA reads TGCGCCAGCAGCCCGCGGGACAGCCCGAACTATGGCTACACCTTC. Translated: CASSPRDSPNYGYTF.

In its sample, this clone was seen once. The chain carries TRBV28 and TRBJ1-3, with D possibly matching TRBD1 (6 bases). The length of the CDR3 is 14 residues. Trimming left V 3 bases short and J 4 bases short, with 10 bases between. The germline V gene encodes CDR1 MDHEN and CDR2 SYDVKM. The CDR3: CASSLIRGGNTIYF. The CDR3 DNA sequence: TGTGCCAGCAGTTTGATCAGGGGAGGAAACACCATATATTTT.

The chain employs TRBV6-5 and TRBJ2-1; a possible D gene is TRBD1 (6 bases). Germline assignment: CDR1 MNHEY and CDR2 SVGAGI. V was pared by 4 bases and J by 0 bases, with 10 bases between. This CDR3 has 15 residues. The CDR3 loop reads CASSLTGSSYNEQFF. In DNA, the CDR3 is TGTGCCAGCAGTTTGACAGGAAGCTCCTACAATGAGCAGTTCTTC.

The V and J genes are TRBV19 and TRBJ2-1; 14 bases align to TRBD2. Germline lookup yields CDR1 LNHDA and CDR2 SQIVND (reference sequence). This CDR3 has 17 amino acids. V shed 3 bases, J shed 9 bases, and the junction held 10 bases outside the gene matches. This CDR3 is CASSIQRGLAGAVEQFF. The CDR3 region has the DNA TGTGCCAGTAGTATCCAGAGGGGACTAGCGGGAGCCGTTGAGCAGTTCTTC.

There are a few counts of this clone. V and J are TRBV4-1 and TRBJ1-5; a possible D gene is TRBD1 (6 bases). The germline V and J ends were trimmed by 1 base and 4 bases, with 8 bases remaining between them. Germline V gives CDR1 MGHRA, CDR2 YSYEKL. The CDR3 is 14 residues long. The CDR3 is CASSQGTGNQPQHF. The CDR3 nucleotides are TGCGCCAGCAGCCAAGGAACAGGGAATCAGCCCCAGCATTTT.

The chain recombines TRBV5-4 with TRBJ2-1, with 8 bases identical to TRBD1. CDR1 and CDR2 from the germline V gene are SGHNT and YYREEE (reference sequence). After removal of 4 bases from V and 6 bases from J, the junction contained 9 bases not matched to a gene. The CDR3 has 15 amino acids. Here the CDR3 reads CASSPGTGTRNEQFF. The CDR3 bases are TGTGCCAGCAGCCCGGGGACAGGAACCCGCAATGAGCAGTTCTTC.

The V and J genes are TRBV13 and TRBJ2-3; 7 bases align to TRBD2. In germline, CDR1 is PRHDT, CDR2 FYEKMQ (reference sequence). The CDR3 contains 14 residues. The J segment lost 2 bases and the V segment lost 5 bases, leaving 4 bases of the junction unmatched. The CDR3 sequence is CASSERGSTDTQYF. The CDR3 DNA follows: TGTGCCAGCAGCGAGCGGGGTTCCACAGATACGCAGTATTTT.

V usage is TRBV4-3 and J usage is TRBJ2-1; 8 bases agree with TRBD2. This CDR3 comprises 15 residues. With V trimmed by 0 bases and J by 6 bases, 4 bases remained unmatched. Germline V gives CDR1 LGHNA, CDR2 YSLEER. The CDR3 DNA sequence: TGCGCCAGCAGCCAAGAGCTAGGGACTAGCAATGAGCAGTTCTTC. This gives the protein CASSQELGTSNEQFF.

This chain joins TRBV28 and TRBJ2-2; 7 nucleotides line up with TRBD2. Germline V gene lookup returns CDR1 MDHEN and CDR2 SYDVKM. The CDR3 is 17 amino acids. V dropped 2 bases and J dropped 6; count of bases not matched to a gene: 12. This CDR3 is CASSLLNRDYFPGELFF. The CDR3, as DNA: TGTGCCAGCAGTTTACTGAACCGGGACTATTTTCCCGGGGAGCTGTTTTTT.

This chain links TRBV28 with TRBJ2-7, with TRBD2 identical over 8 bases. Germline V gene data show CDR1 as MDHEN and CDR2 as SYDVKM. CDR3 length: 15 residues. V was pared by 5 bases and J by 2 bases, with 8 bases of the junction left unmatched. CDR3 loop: CASSPAGEPTYEQYF. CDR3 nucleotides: TGTGCCAGCAGTCCAGCGGGGGAACCTACCTACGAGCAGTACTTC.